This passage covers 16 T cell receptor beta chains from one sample sequenced in a study of early T cells in non-severe SARS-CoV-2 infection. TCRdb analysed the 5' RACE reads with MiXCR anew, one entry per CDR3 protein. The table lists 80,000 to 100,000 distinct CDR3 sequences, roughly 11% of them singletons. The input for sequencing was whole blood, taken at baseline. These receptors were collected from an adult who was a healthcare worker with PCR-confirmed SARS-CoV-2 infection or an uninfected control (not recorded which).

This clonotype was counted at least ten times. The gene calls are TRBV20-1 and TRBJ2-7, with unresolved D. The CDR3 extends over 10 amino acids. The germline V gene has CDR1 DFQATT and CDR2 SNEGSKA (reference sequence). Trimming removed 7 bases at V and 4 bases at J, with 8 bases between. The CDR3 loop is CSGGRYEQYF. CDR3 coding DNA: TGCAGTGGGGGTCGGTACGAGCAGTACTTC.

The table lists this clonotype with many counts. The chain is built from TRBV7-9 and TRBJ2-1, with D possibly being TRBD2 (5 bases). Trimming cost V 1 base and J 3 bases, with 19 bases left between them. CDR1 is SEHNR, CDR2 FQNEAQ, per germline (reference sequence). The CDR3 is made up of 18 amino acids. Written as DNA, the CDR3 is TGTGCCAGCAGCTTAGTGGGAGTTCCCCAACCCAACTACAATGAGCAGTTCTTC. This codes for CASSLVGVPQPNYNEQFF.

This clonotype was counted a few times. The chain recombines TRBV6-2 or TRBV6-3 with TRBJ1-1; D is uncertain. The germline V gene has CDR1 MNHEY and CDR2 SVGEGT. CDR3 length: 16 residues. Trimming stripped 6 bases from V and 0 bases from J, with 17 bases between. The DNA for the CDR3 is TGTGCCAGCAGGCCCCCGCGTTTAGCTTTGAACACTGAAGCTTTCTTT. Translating gives CASRPPRLALNTEAFF.

This clonotype was picked up a small number of times. Sequence at one end of the junction differs from germline and may be a read error. The genes are TRBV2 and TRBJ2-4; D is perhaps TRBD2 (5 bases). Germline assignment: CDR1 SNHLY and CDR2 FYNNEI. The CDR3 has 15 amino acids. The CDR3 nucleotides read TGTGCCAGCAGCGAAGGAGGCCTTAGGCGGCCCATTCAGTACTTC. Protein sequence: CASSEGGLRRPIQYF. Together with reference TRBV2 and TRBJ2-4, the CDR3 gives the full variable domain: EPEVTQTPSHQVTQMGQEVILRCVPISNHLYFYWYRQILGQKVEFLVSFYNNEISEKSEIFDDQFSVERPDGSNFTLKIRSTKLEDSAMYFCASSEGGLRRPIQYFGAGTRLSVL.

Ten or more counts support this clonotype. The V gene is TRBV7-9, the J gene TRBJ2-7; D gene ambiguous. The V end was cut by 10 bases, the J end by 1 base, with 11 bases between. The V gene's germline CDR1 is SEHNR and CDR2 FQNEAQ (reference sequence). This CDR3 region has 12 residues. CDR3: CATRYGSYEQYF. The CDR3 DNA reads TGTGCCACCCGGTACGGATCCTACGAGCAGTACTTC.

There are a few counts of this clonotype. The chain combines TRBV18 with TRBJ2-1, with TRBD2 matching over 11 bases. There are 16 residues in the CDR3. With V trimmed by 3 bases and J by 3 bases, 4 bases remained unmatched. CDR1 and CDR2 (germline): KGHSH, LQKENI. The CDR3 DNA sequence: TGTGCCAGCTCACCGTATACTAGCGGGAGCTACAATGAGCAGTTCTTC. Its translation is CASSPYTSGSYNEQFF.

This clonotype was detected many times. The rearrangement links TRBV20-1 to TRBJ2-3; D call uncertain. CDR3 length: 15 residues. With 0 bases removed from V and 0 bases from J, the gap between germline ends came to 10 bases. Germline CDR1 DFQATT, CDR2 SNEGSKA (reference sequence). The CDR3 DNA is TGCAGTGCTAGAGATACGGTTGCCAGCACAGATACGCAGTATTTT. Translating gives CSARDTVASTDTQYF.

The chain links TRBV29-1 to TRBJ2-2; the D is unclear. The germline gives CDR1 SQVTM, CDR2 ANQGSEA. The length of the CDR3 is 13 residues. V was trimmed by 4 bases and J by 1 base, leaving 7 bases between them. CDR3: CSVAGQNTGELFF. CDR3 nucleotides: TGCAGCGTTGCAGGTCAGAACACCGGGGAGCTGTTTTTT.

This clonotype was seen a few times. V and J are TRBV4-3 and TRBJ2-5, with 8 bases lining up with TRBD1. CDR1 and CDR2 (germline): LGHNA, YSLEER. V was pared by 2 bases and J by 5 bases, with 7 bases of the junction left unmatched. CDR3 size: 15 residues. CDR3 in amino acids: CASSQLDRAGETQYF. In DNA form, the CDR3 reads TGCGCCAGCAGCCAACTGGACAGGGCCGGGGAGACCCAGTACTTC.

The sample holds a few counts of this clonotype. The chain uses TRBV7-8 and TRBJ2-3; D not resolved. The CDR3 is made up of 14 amino acids. The germline CDR1 and CDR2 sequences are SGHVS and FQNEAQ. V was trimmed by 1 base and J by 8 bases, leaving 13 bases between them. The CDR3 nucleotides are TGTGCCAGCAGCTTAGATTCCATTGTTGGTACGCAGTATTTT. It is translated as CASSLDSIVGTQYF.

The gene calls are TRBV7-7 and TRBJ2-1, with TRBD2 matching over 7 bases. In germline, CDR1 is SSHAT, CDR2 FNYEAQ (reference sequence). The V gene end was trimmed by 5 bases and the J gene end by 11 bases; junction bases not matched to a gene: 9. The CDR3 is 13 amino acids. CDR3 loop: CASSPETSSKQFF. In DNA form, the CDR3 reads TGTGCCAGCAGCCCTGAGACTAGCTCCAAGCAGTTCTTC. Complete variable domain (other parts from reference TRBV7-7 and TRBJ2-1): GAGVSQSPRYKVTKRGQDVTLRCDPISSHATLYWYQQALGQGPEFLTYFNYEAQPDKSGLPSDRFSAERPEGSISTLTIQRTEQRDSAMYRCASSPETSSKQFFGPGTRLTVL.

Only a few counts were recorded for this clonotype. The chain joins TRBV24-1 to TRBJ2-3; D remains unclear. CDR1 KGHDR and CDR2 SFDVKD come from the germline V gene. The CDR3 is 13 amino acids. V lost 6 bases and J 0 bases, leaving 6 bases between the germline ends. The CDR3 region is CATSLVSTDTQYF. For the CDR3, the DNA is TGTGCCACCAGTTTGGTTAGCACAGATACGCAGTATTTT.

Ten or more counts support this clonotype. The chain links TRBV5-1 to TRBJ2-7; D might be TRBD1 (6 bases). Germline CDR1 reads SGHRS; CDR2 reads YFSETQ. The CDR3 is 14 residues long. Between the trimmed V and J ends, which lost 4 bases and 2 bases, there was a span of 13 bases. The CDR3 nucleotides read TGCGCCAGCAGCCGTGGGGGCCCGACCTACGAGCAGTACTTC. It specifies CASSRGGPTYEQYF.

This clonotype was observed a few times. The V call is TRBV7-2, the J call TRBJ2-3, with a possible D match to TRBD2 (5 bases). The germline gives CDR1 SGHTA, CDR2 FQGNSA. Trimming took 1 base from V and 4 from J, leaving 15 bases between them. CDR3 length equals 16 residues. Here the CDR3 reads CASSLVASRPPDTQYF. The CDR3 coding sequence is TGTGCCAGCAGCTTAGTAGCGTCCCGCCCCCCAGATACGCAGTATTTT.

The J gene is TRBJ1-6, the V gene TRBV18; a weak D match, TRBD1 (6 bases). CDR3 size: 15 residues. The germline V gene encodes CDR1 KGHSH and CDR2 LQKENI. Trimming removed 6 bases from V and 5 bases from J, with 14 bases in between. The CDR3 is CASSPVGQNNSPLHF. The CDR3 region has the DNA TGTGCCAGCTCTCCCGTTGGACAGAATAATTCACCCCTCCACTTT.

This clonotype occurred a few times. The V and J genes are TRBV6-1 and TRBJ2-2, with 7 bases identical to TRBD2. The CDR3 consists of 15 residues. Germline V gene lookup returns CDR1 MNHNS and CDR2 SASEGT. After removal of 2 bases from V and 1 base from J, the junction contained 1 base not matched to a gene. The chain's CDR3 is CASSELAGNTGELFF. Written as DNA, the CDR3 is TGTGCCAGCAGTGAATTAGCGGGGAACACCGGGGAGCTGTTTTTT.